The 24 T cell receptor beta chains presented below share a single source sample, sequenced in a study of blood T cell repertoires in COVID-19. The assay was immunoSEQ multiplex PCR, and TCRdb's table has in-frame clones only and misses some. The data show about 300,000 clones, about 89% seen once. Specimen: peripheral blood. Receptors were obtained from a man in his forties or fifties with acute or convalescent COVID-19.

The chain's CDR3 is CASSEQGERNDGYTF. For the CDR3, the DNA is TGTGCCAGCAGCGAACAGGGGGAGAGAAACGATGGCTACACCTTC. This chain joins TRBV5-6 and TRBJ1-2; 8 bases are shared with TRBD1. The CDR3 is made up of 15 amino acids. Trimming removed 4 bases from V and 6 bases from J; junction bases left unmatched: 11. Germline V CDR1 and CDR2: SGHDT, YYEEEE. Looking up the rest from reference TRBV5-6 and TRBJ1-2 gives the full variable domain: DAGVTQSPTHLIKTRGQQVTLRCSPKSGHDTVSWYQQALGQGPQFIFQYYEEEERQRGNFPDRFSGHQFPNYSSELNVNALLLGDSALYLCASSEQGERNDGYTFGSGTRLTVV.

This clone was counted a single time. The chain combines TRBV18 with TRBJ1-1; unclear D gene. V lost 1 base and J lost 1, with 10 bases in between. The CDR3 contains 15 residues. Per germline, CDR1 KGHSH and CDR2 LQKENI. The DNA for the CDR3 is TGTGCCAGCTCACCACTCCCAGGCTGGAACACTGAAGCTTTCTTT. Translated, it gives CASSPLPGWNTEAFF.

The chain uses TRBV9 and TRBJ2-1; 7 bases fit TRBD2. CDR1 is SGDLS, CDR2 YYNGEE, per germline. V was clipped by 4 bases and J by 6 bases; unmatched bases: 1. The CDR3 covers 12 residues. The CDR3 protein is CASSRTSNEQFF. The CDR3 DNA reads TGTGCCAGCAGCCGGACTAGCAATGAGCAGTTCTTC.

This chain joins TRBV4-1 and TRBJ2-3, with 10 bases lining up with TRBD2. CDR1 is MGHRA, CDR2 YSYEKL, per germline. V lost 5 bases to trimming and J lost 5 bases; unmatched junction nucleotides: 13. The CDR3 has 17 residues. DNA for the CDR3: TGCGCCAGCAGCGGAGACTACGGGACTAGCGCTGGAGATACGCAGTATTTT. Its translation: CASSGDYGTSAGDTQYF.

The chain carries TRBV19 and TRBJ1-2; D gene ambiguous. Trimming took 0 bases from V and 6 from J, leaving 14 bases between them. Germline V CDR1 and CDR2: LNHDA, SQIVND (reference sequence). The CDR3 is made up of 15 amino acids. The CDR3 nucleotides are TGTGCCAGTAGTATAGACTTCGGCGGGAGAAATGGCTACACCTTC. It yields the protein CASSIDFGGRNGYTF.

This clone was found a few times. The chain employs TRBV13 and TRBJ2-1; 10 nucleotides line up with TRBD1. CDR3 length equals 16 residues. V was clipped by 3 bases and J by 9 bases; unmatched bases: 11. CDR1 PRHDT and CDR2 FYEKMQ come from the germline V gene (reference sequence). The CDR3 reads CASSLILRDRGSEQFF. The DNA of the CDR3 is TGTGCCAGCAGCTTGATCTTAAGGGACAGGGGAAGTGAGCAGTTCTTC.

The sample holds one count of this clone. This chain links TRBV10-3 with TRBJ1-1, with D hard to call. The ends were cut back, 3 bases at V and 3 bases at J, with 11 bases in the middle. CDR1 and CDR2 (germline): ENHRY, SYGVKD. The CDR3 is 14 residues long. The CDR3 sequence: CAISEVALYTEAFF. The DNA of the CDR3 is TGTGCCATCAGTGAAGTGGCCTTGTACACTGAAGCTTTCTTT.

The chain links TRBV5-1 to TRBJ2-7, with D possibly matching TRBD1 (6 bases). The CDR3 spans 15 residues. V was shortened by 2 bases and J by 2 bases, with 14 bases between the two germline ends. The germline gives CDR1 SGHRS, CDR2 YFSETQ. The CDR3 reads CASSFDPGQAYEQYF. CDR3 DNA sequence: TGCGCCAGCAGCTTTGACCCGGGACAAGCCTACGAGCAGTACTTC.

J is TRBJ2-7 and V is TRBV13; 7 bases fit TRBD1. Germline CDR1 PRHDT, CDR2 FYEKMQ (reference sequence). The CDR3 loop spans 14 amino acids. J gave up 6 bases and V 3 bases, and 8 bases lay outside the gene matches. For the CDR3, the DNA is TGTGCCAGCAGCTTTGGACAGGAGGTTGCCGAGCAGTACTTC. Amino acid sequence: CASSFGQEVAEQYF.

Here the CDR3 DNA reads TGTGCCAGCAGCGTAGCGGGTGGACAGTTCTACGAGCAGTACTTC. It specifies CASSVAGGQFYEQYF. The chain uses TRBV9 and TRBJ2-7; D may be TRBD1 (6 bases). Looked up from germline, CDR1 is SGDLS and CDR2 is YYNGEE. V lost 0 bases and J lost 3, with 13 bases in between. This CDR3 has 15 amino acids.

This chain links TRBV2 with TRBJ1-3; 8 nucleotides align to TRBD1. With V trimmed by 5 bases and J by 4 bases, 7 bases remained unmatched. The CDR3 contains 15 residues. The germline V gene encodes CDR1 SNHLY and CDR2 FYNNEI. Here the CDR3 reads CASSTAGGGGNTIYF. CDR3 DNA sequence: TGTGCCAGCAGTACCGCAGGGGGCGGCGGAAACACCATATATTTT.

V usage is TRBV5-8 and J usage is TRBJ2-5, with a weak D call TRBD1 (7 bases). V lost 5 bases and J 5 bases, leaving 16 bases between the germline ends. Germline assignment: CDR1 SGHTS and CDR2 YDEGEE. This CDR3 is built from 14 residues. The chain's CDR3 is CASSRRGRRETQYF. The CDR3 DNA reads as TGTGCCAGCAGTCGGAGGGGGCGCAGGGAGACCCAGTACTTC.

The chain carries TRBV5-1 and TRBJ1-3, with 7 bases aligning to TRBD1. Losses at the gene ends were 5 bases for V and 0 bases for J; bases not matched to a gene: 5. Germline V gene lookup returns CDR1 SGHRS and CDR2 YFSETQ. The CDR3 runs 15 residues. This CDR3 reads CASSEGQLSGNTIYF. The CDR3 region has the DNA TGCGCCAGCAGTGAGGGACAGCTCTCTGGAAACACCATATATTTT.

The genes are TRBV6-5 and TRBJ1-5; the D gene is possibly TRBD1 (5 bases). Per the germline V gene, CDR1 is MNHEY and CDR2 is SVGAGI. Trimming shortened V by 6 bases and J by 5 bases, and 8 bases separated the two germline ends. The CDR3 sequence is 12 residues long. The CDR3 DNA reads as TGTGCCAGCAGGGCAGGGTATCAGCCCCAGCATTTT. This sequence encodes CASRAGYQPQHF.

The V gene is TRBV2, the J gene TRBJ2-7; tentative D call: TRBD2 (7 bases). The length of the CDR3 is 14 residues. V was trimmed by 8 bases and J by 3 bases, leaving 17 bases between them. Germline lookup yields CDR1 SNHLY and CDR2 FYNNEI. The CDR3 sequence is CASGGGGGNYEQYF. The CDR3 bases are TGTGCCAGCGGGGGAGGGGGTGGCAACTACGAGCAGTACTTC.

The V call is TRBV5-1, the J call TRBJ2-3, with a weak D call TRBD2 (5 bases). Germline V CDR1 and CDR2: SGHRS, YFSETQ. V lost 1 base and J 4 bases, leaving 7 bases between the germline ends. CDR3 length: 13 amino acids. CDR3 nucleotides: TGCGCCAGCAGCTTGTATAGCGCAGATACGCAGTATTTT. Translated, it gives CASSLYSADTQYF. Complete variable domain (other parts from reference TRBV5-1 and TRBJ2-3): KAGVTQTPRYLIKTRGQQVTLSCSPISGHRSVSWYQQTPGQGLQFLFEYFSETQRNKGNFPGRFSGRQFSNSRSEMNVSTLELGDSALYLCASSLYSADTQYFGPGTRLTVL.

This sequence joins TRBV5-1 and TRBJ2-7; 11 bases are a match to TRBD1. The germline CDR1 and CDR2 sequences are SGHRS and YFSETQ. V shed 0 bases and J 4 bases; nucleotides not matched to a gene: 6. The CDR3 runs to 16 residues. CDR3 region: CASSLDRDRGNYEQYF. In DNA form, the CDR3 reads TGCGCCAGCAGCTTGGACCGGGACAGGGGGAATTACGAGCAGTACTTC.

The CDR3 protein is CASSLQGNTIYF. DNA of the CDR3: TGTGCCAGCAGTCTTCAGGGAAACACCATATATTTT. The rearrangement joins TRBV2 to TRBJ1-3, with no clear D. Between the trimmed V and J ends, which lost 5 bases and 4 bases, there was a span of 6 bases. CDR1 SNHLY and CDR2 FYNNEI come from the germline V gene. The CDR3 is 12 residues long.

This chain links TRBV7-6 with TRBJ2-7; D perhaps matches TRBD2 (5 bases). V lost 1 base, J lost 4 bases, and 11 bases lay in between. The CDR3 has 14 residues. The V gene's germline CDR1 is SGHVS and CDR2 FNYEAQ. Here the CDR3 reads CASSLGGLSYEQYF. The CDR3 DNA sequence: TGTGCCAGCAGCTTAGGCGGGCTTTCGTACGAGCAGTACTTC.

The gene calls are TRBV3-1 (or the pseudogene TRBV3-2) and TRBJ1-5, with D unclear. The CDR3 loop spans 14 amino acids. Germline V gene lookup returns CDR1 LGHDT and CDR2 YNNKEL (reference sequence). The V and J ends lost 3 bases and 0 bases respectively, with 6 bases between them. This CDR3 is CASSQSYSNQPQHF. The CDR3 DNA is TGTGCCAGCAGCCAGTCTTATAGCAATCAGCCCCAGCATTTT.

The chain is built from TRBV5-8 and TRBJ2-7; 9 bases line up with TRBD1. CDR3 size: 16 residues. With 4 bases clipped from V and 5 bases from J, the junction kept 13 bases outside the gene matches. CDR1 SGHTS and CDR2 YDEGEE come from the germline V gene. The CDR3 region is CASSHGVGTGFHEQYF. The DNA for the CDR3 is TGTGCCAGCAGCCATGGGGTGGGGACAGGGTTCCACGAGCAGTACTTC.

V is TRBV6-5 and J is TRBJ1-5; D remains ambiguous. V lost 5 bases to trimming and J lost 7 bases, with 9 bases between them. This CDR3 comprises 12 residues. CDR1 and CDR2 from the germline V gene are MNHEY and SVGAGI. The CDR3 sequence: CASSMGGQPQHF. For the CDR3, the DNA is TGTGCCAGCAGTATGGGAGGGCAGCCCCAGCATTTT.

The CDR3 nucleotides read TGTGCCATCAGTGGGGGACAGGGGGTGGCAGATACGCAGTATTTT. It specifies CAISGGQGVADTQYF. The chain is built from TRBV10-3 and TRBJ2-3; 11 bases are shared with TRBD1. Germline CDR1 reads ENHRY; CDR2 reads SYGVKD. This CDR3 spans 15 amino acids. V gave up 4 bases and J gave up 4 bases; unmatched junction bases: 4.

CDR3 residues: CASSWGGNTGELFF. CDR3 bases: TGTGCCAGCAGTTGGGGAGGAAACACCGGGGAGCTGTTTTTT. The genes are TRBV9 and TRBJ2-2; D may be TRBD2 (6 bases). Germline CDR1 is SGDLS and CDR2 is YYNGEE. This CDR3 region has 14 residues. Between the trimmed V and J ends, which lost 5 bases and 2 bases, there was a span of 10 bases.